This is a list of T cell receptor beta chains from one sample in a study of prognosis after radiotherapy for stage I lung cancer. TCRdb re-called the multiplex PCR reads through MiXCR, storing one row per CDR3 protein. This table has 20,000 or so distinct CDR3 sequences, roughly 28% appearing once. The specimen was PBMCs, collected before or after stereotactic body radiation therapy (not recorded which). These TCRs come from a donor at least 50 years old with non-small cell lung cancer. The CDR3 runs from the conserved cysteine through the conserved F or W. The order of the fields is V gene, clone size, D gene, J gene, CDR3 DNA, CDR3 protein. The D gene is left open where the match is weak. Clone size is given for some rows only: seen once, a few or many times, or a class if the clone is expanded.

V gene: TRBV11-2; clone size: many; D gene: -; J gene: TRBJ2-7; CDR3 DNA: TGTGCCAGCAGCGATCATTCCTCGCTCAGGGTAATGGGCGAGCAGTACTTC; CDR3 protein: CASSDHSSLRVMGEQYF
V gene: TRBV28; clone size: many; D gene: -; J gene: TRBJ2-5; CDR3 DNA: TGTGCCAGCAGTTTCTTACAGAACCAAGAGACCCAGTACTTC; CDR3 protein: CASSFLQNQETQYF
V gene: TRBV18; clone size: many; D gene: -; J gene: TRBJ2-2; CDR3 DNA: TGTGCCAGCTCACCAAGGGCGACGGGACTCAGAAACACCGGGGAGCTGTTTTTT; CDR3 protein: CASSPRATGLRNTGELFF
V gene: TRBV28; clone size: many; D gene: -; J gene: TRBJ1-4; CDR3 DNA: TGTGCCAGCAGTTTCCCGGGAGTTTTGAGTGAAAAACTGTTTTTT; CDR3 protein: CASSFPGVLSEKLFF
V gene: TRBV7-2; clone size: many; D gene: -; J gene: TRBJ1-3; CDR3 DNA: TGTGCCAGCAGCCCCCCCGGGATCTCTGGAAACACCATATATTTT; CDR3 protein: CASSPPGISGNTIYF
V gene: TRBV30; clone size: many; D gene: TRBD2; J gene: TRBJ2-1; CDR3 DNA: TGTGCCTGGAGGTCGGGACTAGCGGGAGTTACTTTCGGGCAGTTCTTC; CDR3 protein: CAWRSGLAGVTFGQFF
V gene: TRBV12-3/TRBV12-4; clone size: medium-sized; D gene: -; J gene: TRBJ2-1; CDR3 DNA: TGTGCCAGCATCTTCCAGTCCTCCTACAATGAGCAGTTCTTC; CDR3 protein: CASIFQSSYNEQFF
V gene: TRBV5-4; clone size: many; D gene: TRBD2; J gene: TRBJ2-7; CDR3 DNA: TGTGCCAGCAGCTTGGTGGCGGGAGGCTCCTACGAGCAGTACTTC; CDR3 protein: CASSLVAGGSYEQYF
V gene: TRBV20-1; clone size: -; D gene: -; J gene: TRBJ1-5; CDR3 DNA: TGCAGTGCTAGAGAAATTGATCATAGCAATCAGCCCCAGCATTTT; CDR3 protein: CSAREIDHSNQPQHF
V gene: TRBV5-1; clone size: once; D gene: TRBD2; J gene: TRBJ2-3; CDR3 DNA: TGCGCCAGCAGCCCAGCCGGGACTAGGGGGACAAGGTTCACAGATACGCAGTATTTT; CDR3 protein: CASSPAGTRGTRFTDTQYF
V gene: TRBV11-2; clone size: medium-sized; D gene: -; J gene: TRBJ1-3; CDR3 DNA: TGTGCCAGCAGCTTTGTCAGCTCTGGAAACACCATATATTTT; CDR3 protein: CASSFVSSGNTIYF
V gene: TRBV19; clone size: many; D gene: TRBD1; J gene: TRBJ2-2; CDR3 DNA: TGTGCCAGCAGATACGGACAGGGGGACACCGGGGAGCTGTTTTTT; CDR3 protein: CASRYGQGDTGELFF
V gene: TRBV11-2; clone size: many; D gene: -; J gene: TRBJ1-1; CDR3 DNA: TGTGCCAGCACCCAAACAGCGAACACTGAAGCTTTCTTT; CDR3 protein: CASTQTANTEAFF
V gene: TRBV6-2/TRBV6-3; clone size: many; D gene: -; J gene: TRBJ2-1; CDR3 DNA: TGTGCCAGCAGTCACGAAACCCTGAACCACAATGAGCAGTTCTTC; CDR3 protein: CASSHETLNHNEQFF
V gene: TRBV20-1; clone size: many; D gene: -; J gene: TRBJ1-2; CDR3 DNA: TGCAGTGCTAGAGTAGGGCAGACGATCCGGGACGGCTACACCTTC; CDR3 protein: CSARVGQTIRDGYTF
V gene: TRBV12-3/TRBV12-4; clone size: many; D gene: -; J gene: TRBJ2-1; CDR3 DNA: TGTGCCAGCACTAAGGGAGACAATGAGCAGTTCTTC; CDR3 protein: CASTKGDNEQFF
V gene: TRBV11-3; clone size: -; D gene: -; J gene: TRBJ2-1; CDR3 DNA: TGTGCCAGCATCTTAGGTGTCGGAGGCTCCTACAATGGGCAGTTCTTC; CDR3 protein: CASILGVGGSYNGQFF
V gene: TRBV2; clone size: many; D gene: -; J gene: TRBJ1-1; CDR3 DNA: TGTGCCAGCCTAAAAGGGATGAACACTGAAGCTTTCTTT; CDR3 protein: CASLKGMNTEAFF
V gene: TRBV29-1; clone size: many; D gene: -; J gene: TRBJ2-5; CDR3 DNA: TGCAGCGTTGAATCGCGACAGCCAACCGAGACCCAGTACTTC; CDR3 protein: CSVESRQPTETQYF
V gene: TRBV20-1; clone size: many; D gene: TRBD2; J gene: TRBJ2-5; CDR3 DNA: TGCAGCTCGGGGCCTAGCGGGGGGGAGACCCAGTACTTC; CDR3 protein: CSSGPSGGETQYF
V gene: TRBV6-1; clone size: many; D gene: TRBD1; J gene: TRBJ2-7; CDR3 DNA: TGTGCCAGCACCGGACAGGGGCGGTACGAGCAGTACTTC; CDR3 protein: CASTGQGRYEQYF
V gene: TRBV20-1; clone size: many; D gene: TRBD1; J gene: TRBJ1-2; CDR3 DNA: TGCAGTGCTAGAGTAGGACAGGGTTTTTCTGGCTACACCTTC; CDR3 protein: CSARVGQGFSGYTF
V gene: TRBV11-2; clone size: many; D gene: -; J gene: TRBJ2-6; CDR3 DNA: TGTGCCAGCAGCTTGTCGGTTTCTGGGGCCAACGTCCTGACTTTC; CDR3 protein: CASSLSVSGANVLTF
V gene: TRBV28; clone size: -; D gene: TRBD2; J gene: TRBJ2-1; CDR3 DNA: TGTGCCAACAGGCGGGAGGCAAATGAGCAGTTCTTC; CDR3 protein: CANRREANEQFF
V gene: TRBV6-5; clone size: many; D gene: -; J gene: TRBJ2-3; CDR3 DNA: TGTGCCAGCAGTTGGGGACGAAACACAGATACGCAGTATTTT; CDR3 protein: CASSWGRNTDTQYF
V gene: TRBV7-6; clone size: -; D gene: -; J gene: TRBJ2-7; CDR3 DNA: TGTGCAAGCAGCGTCTACGGGGACAACTACGAGCAGTACTTC; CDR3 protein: CASSVYGDNYEQYF
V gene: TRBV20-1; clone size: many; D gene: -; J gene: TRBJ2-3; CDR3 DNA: TGCAGTGCTAGAGTACAGGGCACAGATACGCAGTATTTT; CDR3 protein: CSARVQGTDTQYF
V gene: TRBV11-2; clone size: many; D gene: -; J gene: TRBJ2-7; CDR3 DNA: TGTGCCAGCAGCTTAAGAGGGTCTTATTCCGAGCAGTACTTC; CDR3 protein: CASSLRGSYSEQYF
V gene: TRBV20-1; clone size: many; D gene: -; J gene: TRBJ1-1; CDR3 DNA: TGCAGTGCTAGGCGGGGGCATACGAACACTGAAGCTTTCTTT; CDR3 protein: CSARRGHTNTEAFF
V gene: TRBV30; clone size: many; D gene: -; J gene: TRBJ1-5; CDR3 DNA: TGTGCCTGGAGTCAGGATAGCAATCAGCCCCAGCATTTT; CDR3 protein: CAWSQDSNQPQHF
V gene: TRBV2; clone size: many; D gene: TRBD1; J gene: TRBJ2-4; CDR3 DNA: TGTGCCAGCGGACAGGGGGCCGAAATAGCCAAAAACATTCAGTACTTC; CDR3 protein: CASGQGAEIAKNIQYF
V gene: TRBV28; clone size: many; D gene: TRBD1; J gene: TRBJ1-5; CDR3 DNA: TGTGCCAGCAGGAACAAGCGGGACAGGGGGCTAGATTTTAGCAATCAGCCCCAGCATTTT; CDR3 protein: CASRNKRDRGLDFSNQPQHF
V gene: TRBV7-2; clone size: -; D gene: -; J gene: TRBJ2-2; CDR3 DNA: TGTGCCAGCAGCTTAGCGTCCGGGGGTCTCACCGGGGAGCTGTTTTTT; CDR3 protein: CASSLASGGLTGELFF
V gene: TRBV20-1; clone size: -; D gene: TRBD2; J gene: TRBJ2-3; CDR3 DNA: TGCAGTGCTAGAGGTCCCCGGCTAGCGGGCACAGATACACAGAATTTT; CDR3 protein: CSARGPRLAGTDTQNF
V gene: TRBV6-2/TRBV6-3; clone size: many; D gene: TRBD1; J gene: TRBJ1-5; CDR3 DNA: TGTGCCAGCAGTTACTCGGACAGGGGTGCCCAGCATTTT; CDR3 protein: CASSYSDRGAQHF